This record covers a single TCR beta chain. These data come from a study of blood T cell repertoires in COVID-19. Generated by immunoSEQ multiplex PCR, the TCRdb table keeps only in-frame clones and is missing some. The table lists 150,000 to 200,000 clones, about 83% of them singletons. The CDR3 length is 14 residues. Losses at the gene ends were 5 bases for V and 6 bases for J; bases not matched to a gene: 7. Germline V gives CDR1 MDHEN, CDR2 SYDVKM. The J gene is TRBJ2-1, the V gene TRBV28; TRBD1 matches at 7 bases. The sequencing sample was made of PBMCs or T cells enriched from blood (not recorded which). This TCR derives from a woman aged 50 to 60 in a cohort exposed to, infected with or recovered from COVID-19 (not recorded which). CDR3 residues: CASSPPGQANEQFF. CDR3 coding DNA: TGTGCCAGCAGTCCACCCGGACAGGCCAATGAGCAGTTCTTC.